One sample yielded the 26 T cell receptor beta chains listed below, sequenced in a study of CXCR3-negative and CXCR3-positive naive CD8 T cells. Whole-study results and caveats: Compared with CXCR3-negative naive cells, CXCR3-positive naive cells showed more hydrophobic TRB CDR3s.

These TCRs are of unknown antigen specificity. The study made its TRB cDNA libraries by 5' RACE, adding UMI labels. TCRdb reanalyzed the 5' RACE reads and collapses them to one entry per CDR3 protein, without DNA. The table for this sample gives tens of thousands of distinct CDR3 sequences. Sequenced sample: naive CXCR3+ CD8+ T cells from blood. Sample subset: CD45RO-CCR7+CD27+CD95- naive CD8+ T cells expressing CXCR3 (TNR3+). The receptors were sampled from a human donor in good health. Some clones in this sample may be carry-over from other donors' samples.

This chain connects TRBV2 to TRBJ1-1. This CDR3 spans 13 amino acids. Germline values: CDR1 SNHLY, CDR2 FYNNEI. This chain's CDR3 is CASSVDLNTEAFF.

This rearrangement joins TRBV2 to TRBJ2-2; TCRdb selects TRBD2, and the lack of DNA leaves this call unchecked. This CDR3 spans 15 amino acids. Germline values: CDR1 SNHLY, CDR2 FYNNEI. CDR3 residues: CASRDTAGGSGELFF.

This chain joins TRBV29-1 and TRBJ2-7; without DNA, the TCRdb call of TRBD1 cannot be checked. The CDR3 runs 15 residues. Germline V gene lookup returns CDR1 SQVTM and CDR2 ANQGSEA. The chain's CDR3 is CSVEKGSQGAYEQYF.

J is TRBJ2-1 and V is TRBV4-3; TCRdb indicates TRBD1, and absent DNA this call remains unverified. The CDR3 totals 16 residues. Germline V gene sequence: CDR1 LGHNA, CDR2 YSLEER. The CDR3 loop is CASSLEGGNPYNEQFF.

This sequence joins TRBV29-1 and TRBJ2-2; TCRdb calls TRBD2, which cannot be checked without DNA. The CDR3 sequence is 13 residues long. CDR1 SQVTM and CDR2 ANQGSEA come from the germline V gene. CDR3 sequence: CSVERPNTGELFF.

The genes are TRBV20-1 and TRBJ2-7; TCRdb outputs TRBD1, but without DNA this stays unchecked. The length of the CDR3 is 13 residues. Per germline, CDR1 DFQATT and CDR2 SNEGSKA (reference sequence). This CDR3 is CSAWDRGFNEQYF.

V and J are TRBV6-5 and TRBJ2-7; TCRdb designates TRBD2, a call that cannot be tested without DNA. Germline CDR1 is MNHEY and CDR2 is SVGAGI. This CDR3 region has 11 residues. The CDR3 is CATGGTYEQYF.

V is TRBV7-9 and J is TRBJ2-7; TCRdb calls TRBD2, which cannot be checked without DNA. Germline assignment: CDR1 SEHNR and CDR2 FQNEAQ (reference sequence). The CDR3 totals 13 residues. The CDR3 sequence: CASSPGGIYEQYF.

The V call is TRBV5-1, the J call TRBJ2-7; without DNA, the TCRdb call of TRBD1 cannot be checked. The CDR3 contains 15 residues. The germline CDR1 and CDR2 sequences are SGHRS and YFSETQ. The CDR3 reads CASREAGSSVYEQYF.

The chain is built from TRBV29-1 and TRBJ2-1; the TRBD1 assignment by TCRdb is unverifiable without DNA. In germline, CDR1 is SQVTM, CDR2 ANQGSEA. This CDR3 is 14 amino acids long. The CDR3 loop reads CSVESEGRGREQFF.

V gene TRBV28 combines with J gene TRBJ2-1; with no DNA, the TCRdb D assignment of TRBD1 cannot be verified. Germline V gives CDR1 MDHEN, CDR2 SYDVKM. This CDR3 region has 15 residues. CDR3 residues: CASGDRQGWRNEQFF.

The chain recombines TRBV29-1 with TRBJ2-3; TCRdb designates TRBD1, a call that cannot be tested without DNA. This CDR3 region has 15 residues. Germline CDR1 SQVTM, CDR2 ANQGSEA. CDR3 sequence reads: CSVDTGQGYTDTQYF.

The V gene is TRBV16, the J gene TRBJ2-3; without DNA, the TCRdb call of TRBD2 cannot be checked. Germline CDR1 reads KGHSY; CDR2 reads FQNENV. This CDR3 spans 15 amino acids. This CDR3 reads CASSQFGGPTDTQYF.

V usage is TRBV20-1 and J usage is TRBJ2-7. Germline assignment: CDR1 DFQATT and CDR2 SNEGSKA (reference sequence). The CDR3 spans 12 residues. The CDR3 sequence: CSAKYTSYEQYF.

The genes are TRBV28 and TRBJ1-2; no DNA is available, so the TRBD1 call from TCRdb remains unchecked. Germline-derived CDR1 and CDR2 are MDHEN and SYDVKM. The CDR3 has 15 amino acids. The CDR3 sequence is CASSLWRQGPYGYTF.

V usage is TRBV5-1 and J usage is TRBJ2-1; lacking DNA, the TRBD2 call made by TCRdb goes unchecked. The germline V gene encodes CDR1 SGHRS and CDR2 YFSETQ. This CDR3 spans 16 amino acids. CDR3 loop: CASSLVGTSVMNEQFF.

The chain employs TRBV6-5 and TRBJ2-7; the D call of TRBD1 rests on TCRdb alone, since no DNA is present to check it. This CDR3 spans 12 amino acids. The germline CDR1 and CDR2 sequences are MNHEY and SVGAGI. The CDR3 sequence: CASSWPGDEQYF.

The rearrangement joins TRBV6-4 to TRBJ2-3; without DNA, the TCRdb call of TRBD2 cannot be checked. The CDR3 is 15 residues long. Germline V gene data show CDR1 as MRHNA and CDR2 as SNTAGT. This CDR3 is CASSDGTGSTDTQYF.

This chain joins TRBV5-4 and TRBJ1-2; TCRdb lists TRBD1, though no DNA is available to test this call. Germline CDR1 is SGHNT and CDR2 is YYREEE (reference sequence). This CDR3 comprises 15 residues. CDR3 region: CVSSLDAGARDGYTF.

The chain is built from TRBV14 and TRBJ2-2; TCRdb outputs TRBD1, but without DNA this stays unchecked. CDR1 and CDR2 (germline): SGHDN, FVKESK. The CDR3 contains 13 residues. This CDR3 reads CASSQGTGGELFF.

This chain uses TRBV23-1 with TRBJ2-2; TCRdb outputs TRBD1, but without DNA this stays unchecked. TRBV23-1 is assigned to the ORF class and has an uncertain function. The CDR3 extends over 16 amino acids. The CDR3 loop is CASSQSTGVHTGELFF.

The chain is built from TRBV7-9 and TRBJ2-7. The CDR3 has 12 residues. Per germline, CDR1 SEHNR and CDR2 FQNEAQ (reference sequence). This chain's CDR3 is CASSSATYEQYF.

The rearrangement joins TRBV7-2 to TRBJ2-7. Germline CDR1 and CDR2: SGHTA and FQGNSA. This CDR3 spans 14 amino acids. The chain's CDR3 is CASSLARVIYEQYF.

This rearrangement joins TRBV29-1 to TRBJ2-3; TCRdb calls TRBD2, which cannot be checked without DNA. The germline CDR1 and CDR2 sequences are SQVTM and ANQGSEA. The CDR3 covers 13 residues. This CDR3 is CSALAGLTDTQYF.

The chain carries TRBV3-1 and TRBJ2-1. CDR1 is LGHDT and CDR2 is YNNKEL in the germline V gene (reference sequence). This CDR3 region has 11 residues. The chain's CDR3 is CASSQEDEQFF.

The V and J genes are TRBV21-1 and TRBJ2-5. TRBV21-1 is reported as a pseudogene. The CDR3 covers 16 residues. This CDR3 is CASSKKYRGIQETQYF.